A selection of T cell receptor beta chains follows, all from one sample in a study of blood T cell repertoires in COVID-19. Sequencing was performed with immunoSEQ multiplex PCR; in TCRdb, only in-frame clones are kept and a portion is missing. The sample records more than 95,000 clones, roughly nine tenths being singletons. Sequenced: peripheral blood. These receptors originate from a human donor in a cohort sampled during active COVID-19. Each CDR3 is given without its conserved first and last residue. Each record gives: V gene, CDR3 protein.

TRBV2 | ASSGDLAGGYT
TRBV28 | ASSPQSGTGNTIY
TRBV19 | ASSIQGNMNTEAF
TRBV18 | ASSLTGGGNQPQH
TRBV7-2 | ASSSERGQEGFSYGYT
TRBV11-2 | ASSILAFGNTDTQY
TRBV19 | ASSISTGYSNQPQH
TRBV5-1 | ATAIEPGGPLEQY
TRBV6-5 | ASSRAAENTEAF
TRBV4-3 | ASSQGLEKPEQY
TRBV6-5 | ASLPSGRTEAF
TRBV25-1 | ASSEGTDLRTLH
TRBV9 | ASSSRDYNEQF
TRBV6-5 | ASSYRGQPNQPQH
TRBV27 | ASRLASTDTQY
TRBV11-2 | ASSLQVASYEQY
TRBV5-6 | ASSSHRGTYEQY
TRBV7-2 | ASSLAGLAGGLNEQF
TRBV27 | ASMSFLAANEQF
TRBV19 | ASTEYRGNNQPQH
TRBV27 | ASSLLGYEQY
TRBV18 | ASSRAGANTDTQY